The clone carrying this T cell receptor beta chain was found a few times. The antigen is undetermined. The CDR3 contains 14 residues. V was clipped by 1 base and J by 9 bases, with 13 bases between them. The germline V gene encodes CDR1 PRHDT and CDR2 FYEKMQ (reference sequence). The sample is drawn from a study of CD8 T cells in ankylosing spondylitis. MiXCR, run by TCRdb on the 5' RACE reads, gives a single entry per CDR3 protein. The table has about 90,000 distinct CDR3 sequences, about 8.1% seen once; the top ten hold approximately 30%. Study-level results: CD8+ by phenotype, disease-linked clones were relatively rare in peripheral blood. Significant enrichment of disease-linked clones was reportedly seen in matched ankylosing spondylitis synovial fluid. Characteristic of ankylosing spondylitis blood, it appeared, was a TCR beta motif comprising eight highly homologous variants.

Sequencing was carried out using blood, either unsorted or a sorted T cell fraction (not recorded which). The chain couples TRBV13 to TRBJ1-5, with a weak D call TRBD1 (5 bases). This TCR was recovered from a male donor with ankylosing spondylitis. As DNA, the CDR3 is TGTGCCAGCAGCTTAGCGGGGGTGGGGGGGCCCCAGCATTTT. This translates into CASSLAGVGGPQHF.